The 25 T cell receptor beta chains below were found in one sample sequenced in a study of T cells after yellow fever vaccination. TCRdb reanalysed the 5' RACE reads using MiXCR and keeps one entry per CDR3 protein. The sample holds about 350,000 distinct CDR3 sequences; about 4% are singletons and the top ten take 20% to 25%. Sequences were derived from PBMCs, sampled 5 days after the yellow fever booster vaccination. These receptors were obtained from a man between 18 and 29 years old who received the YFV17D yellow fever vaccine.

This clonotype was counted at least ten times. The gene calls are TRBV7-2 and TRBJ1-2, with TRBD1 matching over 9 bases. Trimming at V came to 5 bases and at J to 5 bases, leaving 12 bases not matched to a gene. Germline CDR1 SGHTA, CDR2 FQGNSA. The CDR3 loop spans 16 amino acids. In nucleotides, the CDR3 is TGTGCCAGCAGCCCAGCCGGGACAGGGAAGAGGTATGGCTACACCTTC. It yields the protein CASSPAGTGKRYGYTF.

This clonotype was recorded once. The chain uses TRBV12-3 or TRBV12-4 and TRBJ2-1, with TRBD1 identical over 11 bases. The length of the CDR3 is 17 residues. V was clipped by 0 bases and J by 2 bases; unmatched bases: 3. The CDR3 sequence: CASSLAGTGGPYNEQFF. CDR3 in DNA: TGTGCCAGCAGTTTAGCAGGGACAGGGGGACCCTACAATGAGCAGTTCTTC.

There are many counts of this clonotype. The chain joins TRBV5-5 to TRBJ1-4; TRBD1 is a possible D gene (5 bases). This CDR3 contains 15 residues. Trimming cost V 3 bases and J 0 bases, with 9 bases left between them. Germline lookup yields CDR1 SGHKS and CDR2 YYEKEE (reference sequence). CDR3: CASSWGLPTNEKLFF. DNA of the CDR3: TGTGCCAGCAGCTGGGGACTTCCAACTAATGAAAAACTGTTTTTT.

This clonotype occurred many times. The CDR3, as DNA: TGTGCCAGCAGCTCCCAGGGGTTTGTAGCTTTCTTT. Its protein is CASSSQGFVAFF. The chain is built from TRBV7-9 and TRBJ1-1; tentatively, D is TRBD1 (6 bases). V was cut by 4 bases and J by 10 bases, with 13 bases left in between. CDR1 is SEHNR, CDR2 FQNEAQ, per germline (reference sequence). CDR3 length equals 12 residues.

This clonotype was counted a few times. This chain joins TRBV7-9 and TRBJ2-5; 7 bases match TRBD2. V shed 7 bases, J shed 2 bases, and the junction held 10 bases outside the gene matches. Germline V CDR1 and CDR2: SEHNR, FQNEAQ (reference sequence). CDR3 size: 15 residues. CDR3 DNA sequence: TGTGCCAGCACACTCGGGAGCGGGGAGCAAGAGACCCAGTACTTC. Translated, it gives CASTLGSGEQETQYF. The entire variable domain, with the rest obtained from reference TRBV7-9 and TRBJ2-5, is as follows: DTGVSQNPRHKITKRGQNVTFRCDPISEHNRLYWYRQTLGQGPEFLTYFQNEAQLEKSRLLSDRFSAERPKGSFSTLEIQRTEQGDSAMYLCASTLGSGEQETQYFGPGTRLLVL.

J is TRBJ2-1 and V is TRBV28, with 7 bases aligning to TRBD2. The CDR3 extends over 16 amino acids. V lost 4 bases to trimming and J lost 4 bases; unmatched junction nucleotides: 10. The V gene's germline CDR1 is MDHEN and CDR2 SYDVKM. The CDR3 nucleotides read TGTGCCAGCAGTTCCCTAGGGCTAGCGGAGTACAATGAGCAGTTCTTC. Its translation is CASSSLGLAEYNEQFF.

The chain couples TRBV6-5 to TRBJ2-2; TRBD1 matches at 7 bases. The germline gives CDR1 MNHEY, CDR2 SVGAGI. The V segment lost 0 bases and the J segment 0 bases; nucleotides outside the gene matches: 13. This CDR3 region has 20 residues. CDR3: CASSYSLNFGTETNTGELFF. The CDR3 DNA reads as TGTGCCAGCAGTTACTCTCTGAATTTCGGGACAGAAACGAACACCGGGGAGCTGTTTTTT.

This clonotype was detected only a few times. The CDR3 region is CASSNTGNGYTF. Written as DNA, the CDR3 is TGTGCCAGCAGTAACACAGGGAATGGCTACACCTTC. The chain combines TRBV3-1 with TRBJ1-2; D is perhaps TRBD1 (6 bases). The CDR3 is 12 residues long. CDR1 LGHDT and CDR2 YNNKEL come from the germline V gene (reference sequence). Trimming shortened V by 6 bases and J by 6 bases, and 11 bases separated the two germline ends.

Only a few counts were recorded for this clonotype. This chain's CDR3 is CASSPGIGDQPQHF. DNA of the CDR3: TGTGCCAGTAGCCCAGGGATCGGGGATCAGCCCCAGCATTTT. The chain recombines TRBV19 with TRBJ1-5, with D perhaps matching TRBD1 (5 bases). CDR1 and CDR2 from the germline V gene are LNHDA and SQIVND (reference sequence). There are 14 residues in the CDR3. Trimming removed 6 bases from V and 5 bases from J, with 14 bases in between.

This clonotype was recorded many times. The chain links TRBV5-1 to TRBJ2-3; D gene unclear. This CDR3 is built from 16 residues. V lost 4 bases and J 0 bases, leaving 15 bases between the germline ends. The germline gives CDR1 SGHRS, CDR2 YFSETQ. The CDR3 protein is CASSTNRAKSTDTQYF. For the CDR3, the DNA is TGCGCCAGCAGCACAAATAGGGCGAAAAGCACAGATACGCAGTATTTT.

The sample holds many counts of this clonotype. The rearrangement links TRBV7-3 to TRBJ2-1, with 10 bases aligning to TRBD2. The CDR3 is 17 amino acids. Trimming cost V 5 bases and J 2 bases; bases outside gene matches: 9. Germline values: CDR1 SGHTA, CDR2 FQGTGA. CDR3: CASSILGSGGAYNEQFF. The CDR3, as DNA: TGTGCCAGCAGCATCCTGGGCAGCGGGGGGGCCTACAATGAGCAGTTCTTC.

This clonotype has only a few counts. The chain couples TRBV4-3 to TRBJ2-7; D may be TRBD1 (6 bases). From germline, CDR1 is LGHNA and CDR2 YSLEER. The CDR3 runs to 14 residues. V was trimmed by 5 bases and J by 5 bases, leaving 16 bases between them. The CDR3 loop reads CASSSRQVGDEQYF. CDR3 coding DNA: TGCGCCAGCAGCTCCCGACAGGTCGGGGACGAGCAGTACTTC.

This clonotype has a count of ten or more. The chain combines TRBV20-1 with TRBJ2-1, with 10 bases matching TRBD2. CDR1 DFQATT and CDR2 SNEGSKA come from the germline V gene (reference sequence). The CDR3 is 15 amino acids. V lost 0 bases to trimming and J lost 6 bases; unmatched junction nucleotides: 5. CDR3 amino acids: CSARDQSGGANEQFF. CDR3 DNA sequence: TGCAGTGCTAGAGATCAGAGCGGGGGGGCCAATGAGCAGTTCTTC.

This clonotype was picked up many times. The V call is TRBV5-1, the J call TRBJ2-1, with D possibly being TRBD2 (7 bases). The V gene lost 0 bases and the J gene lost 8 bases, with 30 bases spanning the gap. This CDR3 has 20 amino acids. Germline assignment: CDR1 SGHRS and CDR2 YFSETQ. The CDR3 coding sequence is TGCGCCAGCAGCTTGGAAGCCCTGGGGGGGCTCCCATATTCTAGGGATGAGCAGTTCTTC. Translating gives CASSLEALGGLPYSRDEQFF.

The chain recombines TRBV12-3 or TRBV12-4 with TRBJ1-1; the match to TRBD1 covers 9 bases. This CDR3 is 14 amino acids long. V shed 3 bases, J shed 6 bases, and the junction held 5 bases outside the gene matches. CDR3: CASSFTGGIPEAFF. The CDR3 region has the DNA TGTGCCAGCAGTTTTACAGGGGGCATCCCTGAAGCTTTCTTT.

In DNA, the CDR3 is TGTGCCAGCAGCCCCAACAGGGCGGGAAGCTCTGGAAACACCATATATTTT. This sequence encodes CASSPNRAGSSGNTIYF. The V call is TRBV4-2, the J call TRBJ1-3; TRBD1 is a possible D gene (6 bases). This CDR3 is built from 17 residues. Deletions cut 4 bases from V and 0 bases from J, with 16 bases between. CDR1 LGHNA and CDR2 YNFKEQ come from the germline V gene.

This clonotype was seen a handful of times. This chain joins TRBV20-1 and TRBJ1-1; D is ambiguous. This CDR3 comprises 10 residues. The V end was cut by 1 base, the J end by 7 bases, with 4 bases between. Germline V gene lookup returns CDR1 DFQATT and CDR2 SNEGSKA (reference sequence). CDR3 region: CSARAIEAFF. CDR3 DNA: TGCAGTGCTAGAGCTATTGAAGCTTTCTTT.

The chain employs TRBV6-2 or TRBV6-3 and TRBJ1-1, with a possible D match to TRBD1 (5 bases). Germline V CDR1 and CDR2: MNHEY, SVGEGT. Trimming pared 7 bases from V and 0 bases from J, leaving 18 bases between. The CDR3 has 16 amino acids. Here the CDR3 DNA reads TGTGCCAGCATCCCTGGGGGGGGGACGATGAACACTGAAGCTTTCTTT. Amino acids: CASIPGGGTMNTEAFF.

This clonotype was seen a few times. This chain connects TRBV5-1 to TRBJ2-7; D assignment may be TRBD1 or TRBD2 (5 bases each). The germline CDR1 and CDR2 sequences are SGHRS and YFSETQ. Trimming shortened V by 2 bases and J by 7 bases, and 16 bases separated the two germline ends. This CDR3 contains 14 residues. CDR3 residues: CASSLSPGTSEQYV. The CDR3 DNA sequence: TGCGCCAGCAGCTTATCCCCCGGGACGAGTGAGCAGTACGTC.

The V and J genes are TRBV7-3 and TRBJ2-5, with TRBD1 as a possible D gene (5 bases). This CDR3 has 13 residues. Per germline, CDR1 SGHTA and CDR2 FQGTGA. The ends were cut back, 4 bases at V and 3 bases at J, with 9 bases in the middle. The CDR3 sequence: CASSSGQEETQYF. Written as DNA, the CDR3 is TGTGCCAGCAGCTCTGGACAAGAAGAGACCCAGTACTTC.

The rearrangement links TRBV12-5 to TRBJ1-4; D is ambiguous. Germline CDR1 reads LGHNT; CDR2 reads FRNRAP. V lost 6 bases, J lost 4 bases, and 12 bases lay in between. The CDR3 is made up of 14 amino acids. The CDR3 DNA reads TGTGCTAGTGGCCTCCTGGGCCTTAATGAAAAACTGTTTTTT. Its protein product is CASGLLGLNEKLFF.

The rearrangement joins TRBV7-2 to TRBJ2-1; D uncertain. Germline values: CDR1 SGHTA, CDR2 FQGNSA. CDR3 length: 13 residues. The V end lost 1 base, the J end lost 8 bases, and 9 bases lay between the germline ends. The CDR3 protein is CASSLVLLDEQFF. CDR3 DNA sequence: TGTGCCAGCAGCTTAGTTTTGCTCGATGAGCAGTTCTTC.

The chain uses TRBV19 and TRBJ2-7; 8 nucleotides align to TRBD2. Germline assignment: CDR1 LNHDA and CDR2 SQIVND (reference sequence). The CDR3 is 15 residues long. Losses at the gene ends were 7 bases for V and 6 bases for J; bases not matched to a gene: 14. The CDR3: CASKEKASGYVEQYF. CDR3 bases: TGTGCCAGTAAGGAGAAGGCTAGCGGGTACGTCGAGCAGTACTTC.

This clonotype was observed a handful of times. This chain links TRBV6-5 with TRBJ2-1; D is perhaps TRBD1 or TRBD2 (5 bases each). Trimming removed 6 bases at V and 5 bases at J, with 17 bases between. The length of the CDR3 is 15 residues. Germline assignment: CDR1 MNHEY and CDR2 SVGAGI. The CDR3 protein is CASRGGGSSNNEQFF. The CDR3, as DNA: TGTGCCAGCAGGGGTGGGGGAAGTAGTAACAATGAGCAGTTCTTC.

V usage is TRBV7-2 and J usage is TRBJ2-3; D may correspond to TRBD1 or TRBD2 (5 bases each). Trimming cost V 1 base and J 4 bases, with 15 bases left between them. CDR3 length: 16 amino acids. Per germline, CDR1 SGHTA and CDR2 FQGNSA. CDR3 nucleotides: TGTGCCAGCAGCTTAGGAGGGATGGGGGACCCAGATACGCAGTATTTT. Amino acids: CASSLGGMGDPDTQYF.